This TCR beta chain was found in a study of blood T cell repertoires in COVID-19. Study information: The United States, Italy and Spain provided the acute and convalescent COVID-19 samples.

The protocol was immunoSEQ multiplex PCR, while the TCRdb copy is restricted to in-frame clones and leaves out a portion. Of about 480,000 clones in the sample, around 90% were seen once. The V end lost 3 bases, the J end lost 4 bases, and 12 bases lay between the germline ends. CDR1 and CDR2 from the germline V gene are LNHDA and SQIVND (reference sequence). This CDR3 contains 15 residues. The clonotype comes from a woman in her forties or fifties with COVID-19, enrolled during active disease. The sample was peripheral blood. V and J are TRBV19 and TRBJ2-2; weak D call: TRBD2 (5 bases). The CDR3, as DNA: TGTGCCAGTAGTATTCGGAGGATGGGCACCGGGGAGCTGTTTTTT. It is translated as CASSIRRMGTGELFF. Complete variable domain (other parts from reference TRBV19 and TRBJ2-2): DGGITQSPKYLFRKEGQNVTLSCEQNLNHDAMYWYRQDPGQGLRLIYYSQIVNDFQKGDIAEGYSVSREKKESFPLTVTSAQKNPTAFYLCASSIRRMGTGELFFGEGSRLTVL.